One and the same sample provided the 10 T cell receptor beta chains below, sequenced in a study of spatial heterogeneity in lung cancer. MiXCR was run by TCRdb on the 5' RACE reads, yielding one entry per CDR3 protein. Of around 20,000 distinct CDR3 sequences detected, 8.5% to 10% appear once; the ten largest clones hold about a fifth. Sample time point: blood at routine non-recurrence follow-up after resection. Source: PBMCs, taken at follow-up. These receptors came from a male donor with early-stage non-small cell lung cancer.

This clonotype is large by share. The chain joins TRBV5-4 to TRBJ1-2, with D possibly TRBD1 on 6 matching bases. The CDR3 is 14 amino acids. Trimming took 0 bases from V and 4 from J, leaving 10 bases between them. Per the germline V gene, CDR1 is SGHNT and CDR2 is YYREEE (reference sequence). CDR3 coding DNA: TGTGCCAGCAGCTTGGCGGACAGTGTCTATGGCTACACCTTC. Amino acid sequence: CASSLADSVYGYTF.

In this sample, this clonotype turned up many times. The chain joins TRBV19 to TRBJ2-3, with 9 bases lining up with TRBD1. CDR1 LNHDA and CDR2 SQIVND come from the germline V gene (reference sequence). This CDR3 has 16 amino acids. The junction had 16 bases not matched to a gene; V was cut back by 5 bases and J by 10 bases. CDR3 protein: CASSLLPGQGHPSQYF. CDR3 coding DNA: TGTGCCAGTAGTCTTCTTCCGGGACAGGGACACCCCTCGCAGTATTTT.

This clonotype came up many times. This chain links TRBV18 with TRBJ1-1; D may be TRBD1 (5 bases). Trimming cost V 2 bases and J 3 bases, with 7 bases left between them. Germline lookup yields CDR1 KGHSH and CDR2 LQKENI. This CDR3 spans 13 amino acids. The CDR3 reads CASSPGRDTEAFF. CDR3 DNA sequence: TGTGCCAGCTCACCAGGCAGGGACACTGAAGCTTTCTTT. The entire variable domain, with the rest obtained from reference TRBV18 and TRBJ1-1, is as follows: NAGVMQNPRHLVRRRGQEARLRCSPMKGHSHVYWYRQLPEEGLKFMVYLQKENIIDESGMPKERFSAEFPKEGPSILRIQQVVRGDSAAYFCASSPGRDTEAFFGQGTRLTVV.

This clonotype appeared a few times. V and J are TRBV11-2 and TRBJ2-1; D uncertain. The germline V gene encodes CDR1 SGHAT and CDR2 FQNNGV. The CDR3 is 14 residues long. V lost 1 base to trimming and J lost 3 bases, with 7 bases between them. CDR3 nucleotide sequence: TGTGCCAGCAGCTTAGGTGGCCTCTACAATGAGCAGTTCTTC. Amino acids: CASSLGGLYNEQFF.

This clonotype was seen many times. The chain is built from TRBV11-2 and TRBJ2-5, with D hard to call. Trimming left V 11 bases short and J 1 base short, with 11 bases between. The CDR3 consists of 12 residues. Germline CDR1 and CDR2: SGHAT and FQNNGV. The CDR3 loop reads CASGRFQETQYF. In nucleotides, the CDR3 is TGTGCCTCTGGCCGATTCCAAGAGACCCAGTACTTC.

As DNA, the CDR3 is TGTGCCAGCAGCCAAGATCATATCCGTGGCGAGCAGTACTTC. Translated, it gives CASSQDHIRGEQYF. The chain couples TRBV3-1 to TRBJ2-7; D gene unclear. This CDR3 region has 14 residues. V was cut by 0 bases and J by 6 bases, with 12 bases left in between. The V gene's germline CDR1 is LGHDT and CDR2 YNNKEL (reference sequence).

The chain carries TRBV20-1 and TRBJ2-2; no firm D call. Germline V gives CDR1 DFQATT, CDR2 SNEGSKA (reference sequence). This CDR3 has 14 amino acids. The germline V and J ends were trimmed by 6 bases and 0 bases, with 11 bases remaining between them. The CDR3 DNA reads as TGCAGTGCCAGGTCTCCTGCGAACACCGGGGAGCTGTTTTTT. Translated, it gives CSARSPANTGELFF.

The chain carries TRBV12-3 or TRBV12-4 and TRBJ2-3; D gene ambiguous. This CDR3 is built from 14 residues. Trimming pared 9 bases from V and 1 base from J, leaving 14 bases between. CDR3 sequence (DNA): TGTGCCAGTGGAAGTGGAATGGGCACAGATACGCAGTATTTT. This translates into CASGSGMGTDTQYF.

This clonotype has only a few counts. This chain links TRBV3-1 with TRBJ2-1, with TRBD1 identical over 7 bases. CDR1 is LGHDT and CDR2 is YNNKEL in the germline V gene (reference sequence). This CDR3 spans 12 amino acids. The V gene end was trimmed by 5 bases and the J gene end by 8 bases; junction bases not matched to a gene: 3. CDR3 sequence reads: CASSKQGYEQFF. The CDR3 DNA reads as TGTGCCAGCAGCAAACAGGGGTATGAGCAGTTCTTC.

There are many counts of this clonotype. The chain employs TRBV12-3 or TRBV12-4 and TRBJ1-1, with 12 nucleotides matching TRBD1. V shed 3 bases, J shed 5 bases, and the junction held 7 bases outside the gene matches. This CDR3 has 16 amino acids. The CDR3 DNA reads as TGTGCCAGCAGTTTCCCCGGGACAGGGGGCATAACTGAAGCTTTCTTT. This codes for CASSFPGTGGITEAFF.